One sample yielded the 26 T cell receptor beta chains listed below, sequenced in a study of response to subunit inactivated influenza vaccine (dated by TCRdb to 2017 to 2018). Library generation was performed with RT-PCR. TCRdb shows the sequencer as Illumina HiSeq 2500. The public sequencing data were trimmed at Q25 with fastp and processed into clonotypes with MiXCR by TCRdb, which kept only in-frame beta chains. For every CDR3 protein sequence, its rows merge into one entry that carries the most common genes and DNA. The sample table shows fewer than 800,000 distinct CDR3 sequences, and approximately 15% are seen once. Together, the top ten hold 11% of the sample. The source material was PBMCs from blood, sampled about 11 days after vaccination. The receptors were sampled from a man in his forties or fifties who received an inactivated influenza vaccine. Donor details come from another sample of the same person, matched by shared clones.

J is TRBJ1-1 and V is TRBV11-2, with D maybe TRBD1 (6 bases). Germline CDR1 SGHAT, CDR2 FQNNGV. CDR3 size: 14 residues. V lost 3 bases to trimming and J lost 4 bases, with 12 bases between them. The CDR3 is CASSFHDRSTEAFF. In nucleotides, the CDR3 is TGTGCCAGCAGCTTCCATGACAGGAGCACTGAAGCTTTCTTT.

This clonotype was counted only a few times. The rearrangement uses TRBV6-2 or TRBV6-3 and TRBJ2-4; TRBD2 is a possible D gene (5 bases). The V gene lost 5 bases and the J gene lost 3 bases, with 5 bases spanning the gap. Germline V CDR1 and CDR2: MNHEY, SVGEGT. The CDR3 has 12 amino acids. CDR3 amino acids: CASSRDKNIQYF. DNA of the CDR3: TGTGCCAGCAGTCGGGACAAAAACATTCAGTACTTC.

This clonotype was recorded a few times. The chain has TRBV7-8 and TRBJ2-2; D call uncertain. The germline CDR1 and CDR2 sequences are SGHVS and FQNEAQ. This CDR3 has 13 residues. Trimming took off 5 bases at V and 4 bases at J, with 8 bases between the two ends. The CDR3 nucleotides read TGTGCCAGCAGCAAACAGAGCACCGGGGAGCTGTTTTTT. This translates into CASSKQSTGELFF.

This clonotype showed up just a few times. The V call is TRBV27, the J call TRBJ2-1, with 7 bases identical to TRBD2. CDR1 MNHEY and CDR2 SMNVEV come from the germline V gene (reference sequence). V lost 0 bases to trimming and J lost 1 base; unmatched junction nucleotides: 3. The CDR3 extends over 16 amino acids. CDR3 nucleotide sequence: TGTGCCAGCAGTTTATCGGTGGGAGGGTCCTACAATGAGCAGTTCTTC. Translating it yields CASSLSVGGSYNEQFF.

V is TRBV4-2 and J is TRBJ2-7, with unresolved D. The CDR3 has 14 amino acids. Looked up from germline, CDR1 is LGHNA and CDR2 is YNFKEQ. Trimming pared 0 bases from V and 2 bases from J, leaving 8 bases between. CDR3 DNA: TGTGCCAGCAGCCAAGATGGAAAGACCTACGAGCAGTACTTC. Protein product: CASSQDGKTYEQYF.

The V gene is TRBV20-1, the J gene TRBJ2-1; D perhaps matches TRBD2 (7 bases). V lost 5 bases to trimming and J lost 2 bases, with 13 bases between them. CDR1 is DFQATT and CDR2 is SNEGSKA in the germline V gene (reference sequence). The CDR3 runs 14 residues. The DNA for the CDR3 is TGCAGTGCTCCGGGGGCGGGAGCCTACAATGAGCAGTTCTTC. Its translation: CSAPGAGAYNEQFF.

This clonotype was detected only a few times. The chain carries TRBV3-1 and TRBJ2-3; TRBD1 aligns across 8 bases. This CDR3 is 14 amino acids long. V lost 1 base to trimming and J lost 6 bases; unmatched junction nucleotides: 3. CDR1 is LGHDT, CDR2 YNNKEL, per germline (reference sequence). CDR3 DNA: TGTGCCAGCAGCCAAGGAGGACAGGGCGATACGCAGTATTTT. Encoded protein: CASSQGGQGDTQYF.

CDR3 bases: TGTGCCACCAGACAAACAGGGTCTCAGCCCCAGCATTTT. It codes for CATRQTGSQPQHF. The chain has TRBV24-1 and TRBJ1-5; D is possibly TRBD1 (6 bases). Germline CDR1 reads KGHDR; CDR2 reads SFDVKD. CDR3 length: 13 amino acids. The V gene lost 7 bases and the J gene lost 6 bases, with 12 bases spanning the gap.

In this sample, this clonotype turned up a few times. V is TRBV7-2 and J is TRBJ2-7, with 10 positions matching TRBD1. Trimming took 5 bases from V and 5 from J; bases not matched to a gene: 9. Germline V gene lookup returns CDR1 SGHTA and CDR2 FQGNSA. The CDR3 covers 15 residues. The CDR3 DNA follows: TGTGCCAGCAGCCCCTTCCGGGACAGGGGCGACGAGCAGTACTTC. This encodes CASSPFRDRGDEQYF.

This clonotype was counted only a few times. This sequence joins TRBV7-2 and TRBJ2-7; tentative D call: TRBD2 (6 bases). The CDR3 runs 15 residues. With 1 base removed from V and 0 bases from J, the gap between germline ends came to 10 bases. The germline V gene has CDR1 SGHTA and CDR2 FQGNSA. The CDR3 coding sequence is TGTGCCAGCAGCTTAGTTGCGACTAGCTCCTACGAGCAGTACTTC. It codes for CASSLVATSSYEQYF.

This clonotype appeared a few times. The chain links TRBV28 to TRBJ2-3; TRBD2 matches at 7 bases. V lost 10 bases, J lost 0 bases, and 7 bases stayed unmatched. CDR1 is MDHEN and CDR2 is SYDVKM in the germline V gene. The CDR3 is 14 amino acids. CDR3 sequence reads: CATRGGGSTDTQYF. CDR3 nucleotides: TGTGCCACCCGGGGCGGGGGAAGCACAGATACGCAGTATTTT.

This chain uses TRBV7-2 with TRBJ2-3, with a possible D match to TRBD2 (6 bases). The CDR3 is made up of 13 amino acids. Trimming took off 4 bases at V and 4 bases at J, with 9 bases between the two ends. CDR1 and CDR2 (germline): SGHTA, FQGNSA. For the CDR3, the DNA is TGTGCCAGCAGCTATTCTAGCGCAGATACGCAGTATTTT. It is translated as CASSYSSADTQYF. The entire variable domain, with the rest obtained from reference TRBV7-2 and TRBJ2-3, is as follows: GAGVSQSPSNKVTEKGKDVELRCDPISGHTALYWYRQSLGQGLEFLIYFQGNSAPDKSGLPSDRFSAERTGGSVSTLTIQRTQQEDSAVYLCASSYSSADTQYFGPGTRLTVL.

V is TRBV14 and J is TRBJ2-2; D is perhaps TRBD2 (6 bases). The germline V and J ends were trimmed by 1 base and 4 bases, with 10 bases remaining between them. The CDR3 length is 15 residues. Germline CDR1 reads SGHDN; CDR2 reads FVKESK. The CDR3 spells CASSQVWDSTGELFF. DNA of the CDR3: TGTGCCAGCAGCCAAGTTTGGGACTCCACCGGGGAGCTGTTTTTT. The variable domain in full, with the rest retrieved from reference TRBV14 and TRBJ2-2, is EAGVTQFPSHSVIEKGQTVTLRCDPISGHDNLYWYRRVMGKEIKFLLHFVKESKQDESGMPNNRFLAERTGGTYSTLKVQPAELEDSGVYFCASSQVWDSTGELFFGEGSRLTVL.

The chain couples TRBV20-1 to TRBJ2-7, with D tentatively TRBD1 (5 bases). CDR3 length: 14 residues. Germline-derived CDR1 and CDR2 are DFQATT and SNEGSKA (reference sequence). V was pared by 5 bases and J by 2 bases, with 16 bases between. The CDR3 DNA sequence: TGCAGTGCTGCTACAGGTTTTGCGACCTACGAGCAGTACTTC. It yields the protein CSAATGFATYEQYF.

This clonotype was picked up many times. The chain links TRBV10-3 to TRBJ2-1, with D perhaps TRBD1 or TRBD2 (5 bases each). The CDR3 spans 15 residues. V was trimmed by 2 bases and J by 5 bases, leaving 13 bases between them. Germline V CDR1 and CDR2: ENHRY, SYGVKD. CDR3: CAISEGREGHNEQFF. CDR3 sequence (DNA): TGTGCCATCAGTGAGGGGAGAGAGGGGCACAATGAGCAGTTCTTC.

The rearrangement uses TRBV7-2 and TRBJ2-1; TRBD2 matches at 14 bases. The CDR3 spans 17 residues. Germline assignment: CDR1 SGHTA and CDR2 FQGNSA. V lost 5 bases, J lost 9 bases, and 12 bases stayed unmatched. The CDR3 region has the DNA TGTGCCAGCAGCCCAGGGACTAGCGGGAGCTGGGTAGCTGAGCAGTTCTTC. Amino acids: CASSPGTSGSWVAEQFF.

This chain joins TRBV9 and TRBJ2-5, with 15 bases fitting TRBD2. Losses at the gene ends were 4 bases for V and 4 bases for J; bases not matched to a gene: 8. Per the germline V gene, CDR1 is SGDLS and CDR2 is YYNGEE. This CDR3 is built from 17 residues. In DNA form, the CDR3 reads TGTGCCAGCAGCCCGGGACTAGCGGGAGGTCGGGTAGAGACCCAGTACTTC. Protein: CASSPGLAGGRVETQYF.

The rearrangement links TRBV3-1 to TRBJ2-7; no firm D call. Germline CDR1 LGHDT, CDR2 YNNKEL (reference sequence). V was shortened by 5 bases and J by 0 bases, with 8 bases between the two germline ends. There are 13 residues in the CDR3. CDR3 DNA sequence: TGTGCCAGCAGCGACCCCGGCTCCTACGAGCAGTACTTC. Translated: CASSDPGSYEQYF.

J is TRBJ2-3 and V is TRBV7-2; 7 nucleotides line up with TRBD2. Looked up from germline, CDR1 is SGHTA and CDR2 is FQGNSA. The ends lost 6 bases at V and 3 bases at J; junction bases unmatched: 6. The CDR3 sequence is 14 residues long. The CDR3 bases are TGTGCCAGCAGAACCGGGACTATAACAGATACGCAGTATTTT. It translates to CASRTGTITDTQYF.

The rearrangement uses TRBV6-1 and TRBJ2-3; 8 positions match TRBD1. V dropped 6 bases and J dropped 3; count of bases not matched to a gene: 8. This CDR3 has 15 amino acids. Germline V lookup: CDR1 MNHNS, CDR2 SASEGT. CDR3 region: CASSSGDRRTDTQYF. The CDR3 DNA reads TGTGCCAGCAGCTCTGGGGACAGGAGAACAGATACGCAGTATTTT.

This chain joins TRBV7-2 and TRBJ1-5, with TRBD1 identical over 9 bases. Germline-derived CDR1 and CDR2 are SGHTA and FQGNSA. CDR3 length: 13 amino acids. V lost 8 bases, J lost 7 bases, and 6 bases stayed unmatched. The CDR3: CASRGQGEQPQHF. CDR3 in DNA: TGTGCCAGCCGGGGACAGGGCGAACAGCCCCAGCATTTT.

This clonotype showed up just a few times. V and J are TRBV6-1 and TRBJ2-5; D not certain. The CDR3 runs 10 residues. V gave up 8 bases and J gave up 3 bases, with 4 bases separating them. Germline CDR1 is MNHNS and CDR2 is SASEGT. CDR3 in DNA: TGTGCCAGCCAAAAAGAGACCCAGTACTTC. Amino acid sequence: CASQKETQYF.

Written as DNA, the CDR3 is TGCGCCAGCAGCTTGGGGGGGGGACCTCAGTTCTTC. Amino acid sequence: CASSLGGGPQFF. J is TRBJ2-1 and V is TRBV5-1; 7 nucleotides line up with TRBD2. The length of the CDR3 is 12 residues. Trimming took 0 bases from V and 13 from J; bases not matched to a gene: 4. The V gene's germline CDR1 is SGHRS and CDR2 YFSETQ.

The DNA for the CDR3 is TGTGCCAGCAGCCAAGGGACTTCTTGGGGGTACGAGCAGTACTTC. Residues: CASSQGTSWGYEQYF. The chain combines TRBV6-1 with TRBJ2-7; TRBD2 is a possible D gene (6 bases). Trimming shortened V by 6 bases and J by 4 bases, and 19 bases separated the two germline ends. CDR3 length: 15 amino acids. The V gene's germline CDR1 is MNHNS and CDR2 SASEGT.

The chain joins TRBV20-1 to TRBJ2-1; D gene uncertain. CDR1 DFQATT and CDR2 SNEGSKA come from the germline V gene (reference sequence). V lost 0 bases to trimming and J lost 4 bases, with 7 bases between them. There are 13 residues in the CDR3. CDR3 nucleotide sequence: TGCAGTGCTAGAGATCAGGTGTACAATGAGCAGTTCTTC. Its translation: CSARDQVYNEQFF.

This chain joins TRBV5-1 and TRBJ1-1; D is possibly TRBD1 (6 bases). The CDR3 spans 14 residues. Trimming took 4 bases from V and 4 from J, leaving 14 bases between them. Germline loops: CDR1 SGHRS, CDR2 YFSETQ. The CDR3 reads CASSVTTGSTEAFF. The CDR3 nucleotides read TGCGCCAGCAGCGTAACCACAGGGTCCACTGAAGCTTTCTTT.